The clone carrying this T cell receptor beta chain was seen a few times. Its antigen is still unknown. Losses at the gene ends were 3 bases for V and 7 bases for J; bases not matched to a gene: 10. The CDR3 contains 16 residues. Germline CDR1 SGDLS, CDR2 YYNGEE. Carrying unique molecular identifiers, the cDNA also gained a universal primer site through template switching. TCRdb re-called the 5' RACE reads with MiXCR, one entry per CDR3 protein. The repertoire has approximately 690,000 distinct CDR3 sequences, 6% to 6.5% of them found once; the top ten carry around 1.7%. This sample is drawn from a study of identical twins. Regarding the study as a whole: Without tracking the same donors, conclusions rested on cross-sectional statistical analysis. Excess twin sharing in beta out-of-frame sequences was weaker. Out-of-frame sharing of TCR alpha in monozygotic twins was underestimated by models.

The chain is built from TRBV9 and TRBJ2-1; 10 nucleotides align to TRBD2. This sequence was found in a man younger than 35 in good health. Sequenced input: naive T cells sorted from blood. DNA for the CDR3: TGTGCCAGCAGCGCCACGGGGGGACTAGCGAGTAATGAGCAGTTCTTC. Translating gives CASSATGGLASNEQFF.